These 9 T cell receptor beta chains originate from one sample sequenced in a study of read filtering for tumor transcriptome and immune sequencing. From roughly 390 ng of RNA, a library with molecular barcoded alpha/delta and beta/gamma adaptors was made. Via MiXCR, TCRdb re-called the reads, giving one row per CDR3 protein. The data show more than 100,000 distinct CDR3 sequences, 10% to 15% seen once. Sequenced sample: a population of CD138-negative cells sorted from bone marrow. The origin of the receptors is a donor aged 40 or older with multiple myeloma.

This clonotype was picked up a small number of times. A much larger clone differs from this one at a single base, so this may be a read error. The V and J genes are TRBV6-1 and TRBJ1-5, with TRBD1 matching over 8 bases. This CDR3 has 15 residues. Per germline, CDR1 MNHNS and CDR2 SASEGT. The CDR3 DNA reads TGTGCCAGCATCAAGAGGACAGGGCGCAATCAGCCCCAGCGTTTT. It specifies CASIKRTGRNQPQRF.

This clonotype was counted only a few times. The genes are TRBV4-2 and TRBJ2-3; 8 nucleotides align to TRBD2. CDR3 length: 16 residues. The V segment lost 1 base and the J segment 1 base; nucleotides outside the gene matches: 4. Germline V gene data show CDR1 as LGHNA and CDR2 as YNFKEQ. This chain's CDR3 is CASSQGTGGGTDTQYF. The CDR3 region has the DNA TGTGCCAGCAGCCAAGGAACGGGGGGGGGCACAGATACGCAGTATTTT.

This clonotype was observed many times. V is TRBV11-1 and J is TRBJ1-6; D remains unclear. This CDR3 region has 12 residues. V was trimmed by 4 bases and J by 9 bases, leaving 7 bases between them. Germline-derived CDR1 and CDR2 are SGHAT and FQDESV (reference sequence). CDR3 coding DNA: TGTGCCAGCAGCTCCGGGCCTTCACCCCTCCACTTT. Translated, it gives CASSSGPSPLHF.

Comment on this clonotype: Possible read error: a much larger clone is one base away. The chain has TRBV7-9 and TRBJ1-6; possibly TRBD1 for D (6 bases). V was cut by 0 bases and J by 11 bases, with 11 bases left in between. The germline CDR1 and CDR2 sequences are SEHNR and FQNEAQ (reference sequence). CDR3 length: 14 amino acids. CDR3 residues: CASSLAGGHPPLHF. DNA for the CDR3: TGTGCCAGCAGCTTAGCCGGGGGCCATCCACCCCTCCACTTT.

This clonotype was found many times. The genes are TRBV19 and TRBJ1-1, with D possibly being TRBD1 (6 bases). The V and J ends lost 4 bases and 4 bases respectively, with 7 bases between them. Germline loops: CDR1 LNHDA, CDR2 SQIVND (reference sequence). The CDR3 is 12 amino acids. CDR3 bases: TGTGCCAGTAGTAGAGGGGGCACTGAAGCTTTCTTT. It codes for CASSRGGTEAFF. Drawing the rest from reference TRBV19 and TRBJ1-1, the complete variable domain is DGGITQSPKYLFRKEGQNVTLSCEQNLNHDAMYWYRQDPGQGLRLIYYSQIVNDFQKGDIAEGYSVSREKKESFPLTVTSAQKNPTAFYLCASSRGGTEAFFGQGTRLTVV.

Ten or more counts support this clonotype. The chain couples TRBV3-1 to TRBJ2-6, with D possibly being TRBD1 (5 bases). CDR3 length equals 14 residues. Germline V gene data show CDR1 as LGHDT and CDR2 as YNNKEL (reference sequence). Deletions cut 2 bases from V and 4 bases from J, with 6 bases between. The CDR3 loop is CASSQHRGANVLTF. The DNA of the CDR3 is TGTGCCAGCAGCCAACACAGGGGGGCCAACGTCCTGACTTTC.

This clonotype was recorded many times. Here the CDR3 DNA reads TGTGCCAGCAGTTTAGCGCTGGGGAAAAACACTGAAGCTTTCTTT. Translation: CASSLALGKNTEAFF. The V gene is TRBV12-3 or TRBV12-4, the J gene TRBJ1-1; D gene unclear. Trimming stripped 0 bases from V and 2 bases from J, with 10 bases between. This CDR3 comprises 15 residues.

This clonotype was picked up many times. The chain has TRBV29-1 and TRBJ1-1; D uncertain. Trimming took off 4 bases at V and 3 bases at J, with 15 bases between the two ends. CDR3 size: 14 residues. The germline CDR1 and CDR2 sequences are SQVTM and ANQGSEA. This chain's CDR3 is CSVARVEVDTEAFF. The CDR3 DNA reads as TGCAGCGTTGCCCGCGTAGAAGTGGACACTGAAGCTTTCTTT.

This clonotype was observed at least ten times. This sequence joins TRBV9 and TRBJ2-2; TRBD2 matches at 7 bases. Germline V gene sequence: CDR1 SGDLS, CDR2 YYNGEE. The CDR3 runs to 17 residues. The J segment lost 5 bases and the V segment lost 1 base, leaving 11 bases of the junction unmatched. The CDR3 DNA follows: TGTGCCAGCAGCGTACGGCCCGGCGCGGGAGATACCGGGGAGCTGTTTTTT. This sequence encodes CASSVRPGAGDTGELFF.